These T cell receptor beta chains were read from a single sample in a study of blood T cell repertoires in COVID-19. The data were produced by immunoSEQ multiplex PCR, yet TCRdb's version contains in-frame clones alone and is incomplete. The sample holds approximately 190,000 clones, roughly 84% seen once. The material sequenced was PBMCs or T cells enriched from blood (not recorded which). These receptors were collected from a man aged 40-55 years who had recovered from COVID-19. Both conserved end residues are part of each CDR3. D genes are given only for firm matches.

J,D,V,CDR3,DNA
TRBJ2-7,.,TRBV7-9,CASSPPDGSSYEQYF,TGTGCCAGCAGCCCACCTGATGGGAGCTCCTACGAGCAGTACTTC
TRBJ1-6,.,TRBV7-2,CASTTSPGDSPLHF,TGTGCCAGTACGACATCTCCAGGCGATTCACCCCTCCACTTT
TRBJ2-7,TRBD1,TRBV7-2,CASSLWDRPSGEQYF,TGTGCCAGCAGCTTGTGGGACAGACCCTCCGGCGAGCAGTACTTC
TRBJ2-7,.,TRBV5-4,CASSLDRTSYEQYF,TGTGCCAGCAGCTTGGACAGAACATCCTACGAGCAGTACTTC
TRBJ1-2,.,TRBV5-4,CASSQEQSYGYTF,TGTGCCAGCAGCCAGGAACAATCATATGGCTACACCTTC
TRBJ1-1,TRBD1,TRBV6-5,CASSSQGARNTEAFF,TGTGCCAGCAGTTCACAGGGGGCCCGGAACACTGAAGCTTTCTTT
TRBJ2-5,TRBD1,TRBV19,CASSIVARTGIQETQYF,TGTGCCAGTAGTATAGTCGCCCGGACAGGGATTCAAGAGACCCAGTACTTC
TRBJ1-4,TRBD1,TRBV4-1,CASSSWTGKTTNEKLFF,TGCGCCAGCAGCTCTTGGACAGGGAAGACAACTAATGAAAAACTGTTTTTT
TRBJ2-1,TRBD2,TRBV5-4,CASSPTGTSGVEQFF,TGTGCCAGCAGCCCGACGGGGACTAGCGGGGTTGAGCAGTTCTTC
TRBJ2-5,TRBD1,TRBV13,CASSLIGQGAEETQYF,TGTGCCAGCAGCTTAATCGGACAGGGGGCTGAAGAGACCCAGTACTTC